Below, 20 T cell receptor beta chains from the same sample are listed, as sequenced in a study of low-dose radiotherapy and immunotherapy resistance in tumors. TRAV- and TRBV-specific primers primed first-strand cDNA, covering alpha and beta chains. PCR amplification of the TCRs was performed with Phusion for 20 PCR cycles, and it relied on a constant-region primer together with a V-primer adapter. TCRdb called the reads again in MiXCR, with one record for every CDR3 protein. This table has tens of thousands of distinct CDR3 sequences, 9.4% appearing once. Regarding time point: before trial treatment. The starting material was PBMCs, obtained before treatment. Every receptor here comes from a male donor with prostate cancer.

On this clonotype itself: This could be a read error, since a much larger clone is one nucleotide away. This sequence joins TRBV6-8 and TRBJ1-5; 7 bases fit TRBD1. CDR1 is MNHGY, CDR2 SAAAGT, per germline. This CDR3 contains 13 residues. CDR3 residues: CVSRGGVGQPQHF. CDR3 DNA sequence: TGTGTCAGCAGGGGGGGGGTCGGTCAGCCCCAGCATTTT.

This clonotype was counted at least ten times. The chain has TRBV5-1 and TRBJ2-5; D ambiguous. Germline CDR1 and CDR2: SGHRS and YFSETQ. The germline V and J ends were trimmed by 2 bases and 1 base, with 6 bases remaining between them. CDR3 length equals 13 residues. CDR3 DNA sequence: TGCGCCAGCAGCTTCTCGCTCCAAGAGACCCAGTACTTC. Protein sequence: CASSFSLQETQYF. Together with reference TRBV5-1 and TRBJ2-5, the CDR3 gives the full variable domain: KAGVTQTPRYLIKTRGQQVTLSCSPISGHRSVSWYQQTPGQGLQFLFEYFSETQRNKGNFPGRFSGRQFSNSRSEMNVSTLELGDSALYLCASSFSLQETQYFGPGTRLLVL.

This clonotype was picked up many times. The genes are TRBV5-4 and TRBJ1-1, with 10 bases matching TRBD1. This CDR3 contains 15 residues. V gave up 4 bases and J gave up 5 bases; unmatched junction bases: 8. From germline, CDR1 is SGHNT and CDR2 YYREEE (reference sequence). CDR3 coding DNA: TGTGCCAGCAGCCTTCTCGGACAGGGGGGTACTGAAGCTTTCTTT. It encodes CASSLLGQGGTEAFF. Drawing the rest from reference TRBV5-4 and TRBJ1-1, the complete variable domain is ETGVTQSPTHLIKTRGQQVTLRCSSQSGHNTVSWYQQALGQGPQFIFQYYREEENGRGNFPPRFSGLQFPNYSSELNVNALELDDSALYLCASSLLGQGGTEAFFGQGTRLTVV.

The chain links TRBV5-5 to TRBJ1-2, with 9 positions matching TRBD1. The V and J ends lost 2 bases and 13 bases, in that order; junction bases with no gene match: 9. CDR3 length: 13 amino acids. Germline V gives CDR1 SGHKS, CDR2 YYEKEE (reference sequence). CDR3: CASSFWEQGACTF. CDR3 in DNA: TGTGCCAGCAGCTTCTGGGAACAGGGGGCGTGCACCTTC.

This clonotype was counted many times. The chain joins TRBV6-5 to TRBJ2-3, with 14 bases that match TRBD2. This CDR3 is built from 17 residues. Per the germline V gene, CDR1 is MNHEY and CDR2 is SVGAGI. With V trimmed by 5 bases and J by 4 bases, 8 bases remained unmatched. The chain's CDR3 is CASSLTSGRAGADTQYF. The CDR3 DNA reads TGTGCCAGCAGTCTGACTAGCGGGAGGGCCGGGGCAGATACGCAGTATTTT.

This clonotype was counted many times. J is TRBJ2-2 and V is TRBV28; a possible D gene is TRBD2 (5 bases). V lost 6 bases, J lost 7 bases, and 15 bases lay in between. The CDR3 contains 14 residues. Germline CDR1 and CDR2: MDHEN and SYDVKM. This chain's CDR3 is CASSVAGTFGELFF. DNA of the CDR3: TGTGCCAGCAGCGTGGCGGGTACATTCGGGGAGCTGTTTTTT.

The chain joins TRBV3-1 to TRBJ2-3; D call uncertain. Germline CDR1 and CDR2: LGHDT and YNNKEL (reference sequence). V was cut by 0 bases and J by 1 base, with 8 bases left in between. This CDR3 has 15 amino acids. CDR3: CASSQDTARTDTQYF. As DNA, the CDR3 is TGTGCCAGCAGCCAAGATACGGCTCGCACAGATACGCAGTATTTT.

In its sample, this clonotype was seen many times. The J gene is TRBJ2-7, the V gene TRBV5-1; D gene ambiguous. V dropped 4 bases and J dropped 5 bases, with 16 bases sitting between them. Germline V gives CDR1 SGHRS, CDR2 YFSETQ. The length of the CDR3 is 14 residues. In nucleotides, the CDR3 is TGCGCCAGCAGCCCCGGGCCCAGAGGCGACGAGCAGTACTTC. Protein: CASSPGPRGDEQYF.

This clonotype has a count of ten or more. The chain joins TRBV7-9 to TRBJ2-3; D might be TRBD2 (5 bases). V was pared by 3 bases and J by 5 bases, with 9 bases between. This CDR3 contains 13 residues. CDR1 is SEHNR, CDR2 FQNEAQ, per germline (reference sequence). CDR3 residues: CASSLEAGDTQYF. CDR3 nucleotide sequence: TGTGCCAGCAGCTTGGAGGCTGGAGATACGCAGTATTTT.

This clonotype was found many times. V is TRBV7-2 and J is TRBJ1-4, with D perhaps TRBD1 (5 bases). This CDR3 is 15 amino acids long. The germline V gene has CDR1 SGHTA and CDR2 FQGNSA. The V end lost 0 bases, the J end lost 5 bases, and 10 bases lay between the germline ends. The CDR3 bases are TGTGCCAGCAGCTTAGCGGGGACCTCCAATGAAAAACTGTTTTTT. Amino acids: CASSLAGTSNEKLFF.

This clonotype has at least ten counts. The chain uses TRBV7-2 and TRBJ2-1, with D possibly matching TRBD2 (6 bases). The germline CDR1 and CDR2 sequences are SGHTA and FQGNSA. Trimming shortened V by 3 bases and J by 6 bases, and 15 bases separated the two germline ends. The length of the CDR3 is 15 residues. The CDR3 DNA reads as TGTGCCAGCAGCTTCGCGGGGTCGAAAGGCAATGAGCAGTTCTTC. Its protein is CASSFAGSKGNEQFF.

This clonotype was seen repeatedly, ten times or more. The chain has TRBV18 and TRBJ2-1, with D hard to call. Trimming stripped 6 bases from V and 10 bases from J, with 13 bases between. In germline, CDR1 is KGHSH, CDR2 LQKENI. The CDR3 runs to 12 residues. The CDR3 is CASSPLQKEQFF. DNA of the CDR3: TGTGCCAGCTCCCCCCTCCAAAAGGAGCAGTTCTTC.

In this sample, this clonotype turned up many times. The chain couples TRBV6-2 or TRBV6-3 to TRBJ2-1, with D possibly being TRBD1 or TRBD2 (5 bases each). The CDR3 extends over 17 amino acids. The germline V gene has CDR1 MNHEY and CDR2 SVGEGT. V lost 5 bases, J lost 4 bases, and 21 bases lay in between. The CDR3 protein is CASSVSRVGVGYNEQFF. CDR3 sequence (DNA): TGTGCCAGCAGTGTTTCTAGGGTGGGGGTTGGTTACAATGAGCAGTTCTTC.

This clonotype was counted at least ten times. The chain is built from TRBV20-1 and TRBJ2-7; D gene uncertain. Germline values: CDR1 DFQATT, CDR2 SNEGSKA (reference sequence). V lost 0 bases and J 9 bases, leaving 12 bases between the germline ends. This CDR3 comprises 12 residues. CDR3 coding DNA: TGCAGTGCTAGAGACAGCCCACCAGGGCAGTACTTC. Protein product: CSARDSPPGQYF.

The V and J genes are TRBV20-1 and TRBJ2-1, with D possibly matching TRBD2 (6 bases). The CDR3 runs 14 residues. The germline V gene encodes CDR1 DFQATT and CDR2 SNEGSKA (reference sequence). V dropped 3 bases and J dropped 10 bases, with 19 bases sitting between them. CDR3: CSARIGTPKSEQFF. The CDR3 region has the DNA TGCAGTGCTAGGATCGGGACTCCCAAATCGGAGCAGTTCTTC.

For the CDR3, the DNA is TGCGCCAGCAGCTTTGGACAGGGACAGGGGAACACTGAAGCTTTCTTT. As protein: CASSFGQGQGNTEAFF. The genes are TRBV5-1 and TRBJ1-1, with TRBD1 matching 9 bases. Germline CDR1 SGHRS, CDR2 YFSETQ. The V and J ends lost 2 bases and 1 base, in that order; junction bases with no gene match: 6. The CDR3 spans 16 residues. Full variable domain (missing parts from reference TRBV5-1 and TRBJ1-1): KAGVTQTPRYLIKTRGQQVTLSCSPISGHRSVSWYQQTPGQGLQFLFEYFSETQRNKGNFPGRFSGRQFSNSRSEMNVSTLELGDSALYLCASSFGQGQGNTEAFFGQGTRLTVV.

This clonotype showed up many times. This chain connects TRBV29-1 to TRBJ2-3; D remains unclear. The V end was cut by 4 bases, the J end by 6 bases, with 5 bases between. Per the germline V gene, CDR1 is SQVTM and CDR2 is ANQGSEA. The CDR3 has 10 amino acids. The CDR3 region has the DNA TGCAGCGTTGGACCGGATACGCAGTATTTT. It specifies CSVGPDTQYF.

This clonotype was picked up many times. CDR3 coding DNA: TGTGCCAGCTCCGGGACGTTCGGGATCGGGGCCAACGTCCTGACTTTC. It codes for CASSGTFGIGANVLTF. V gene TRBV19 combines with J gene TRBJ2-6; D may match TRBD1 or TRBD2 (5 bases each). The ends were cut back, 9 bases at V and 4 bases at J, with 19 bases in the middle. CDR3 length: 16 residues. From germline, CDR1 is LNHDA and CDR2 SQIVND (reference sequence).

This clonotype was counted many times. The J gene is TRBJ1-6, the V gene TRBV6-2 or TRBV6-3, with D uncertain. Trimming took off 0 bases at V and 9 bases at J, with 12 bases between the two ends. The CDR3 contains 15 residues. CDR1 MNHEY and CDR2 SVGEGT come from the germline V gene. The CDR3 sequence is CASSYSPTLGSPLHF. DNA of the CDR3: TGTGCCAGCAGTTACTCGCCGACCTTGGGTTCACCCCTCCACTTT.

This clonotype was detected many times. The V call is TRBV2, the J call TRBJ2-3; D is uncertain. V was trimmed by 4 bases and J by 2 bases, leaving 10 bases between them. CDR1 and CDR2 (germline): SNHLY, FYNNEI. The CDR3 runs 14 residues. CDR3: CASSVAEDTDTQYF. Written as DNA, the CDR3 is TGTGCCAGCAGTGTGGCGGAAGACACAGATACGCAGTATTTT. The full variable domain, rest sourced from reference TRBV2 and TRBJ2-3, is EPEVTQTPSHQVTQMGQEVILRCVPISNHLYFYWYRQILGQKVEFLVSFYNNEISEKSEIFDDQFSVERPDGSNFTLKIRSTKLEDSAMYFCASSVAEDTDTQYFGPGTRLTVL.